This T cell receptor beta chain is from a study of shared clonotypes between healthy human individuals. The wider study: Plates per donor: three CD4 naive, three CD4 memory, two CD8 naive, one CD8 memory.

About this clone: What it recognizes is unknown.

Whole-study results and caveats: Among donors, clonotype sharing was expected to be affected by sequencing depth.

The table came from immunoSEQ multiplex PCR; TCRdb's copy has only in-frame clones and leaves some out. The sample lists some 1 million clones, about 74% occurring once. With 6 bases clipped from V and 4 bases from J, the junction kept 11 bases outside the gene matches. The germline CDR1 and CDR2 sequences are MNHEY and SVGAGI. This CDR3 comprises 15 residues. V usage is TRBV6-5 and J usage is TRBJ2-7, with 8 positions matching TRBD2. Sample: memory CD4+ T cells sorted from blood. The subset here: CD45RA-negative fraction. The sequence came from a man younger than 35 in good health. CDR3 in DNA: TGTGCCAGCAGCCTCGGGGGGGCCAAAAAATACGAGCAGTACTTC. Its translation: CASSLGGAKKYEQYF.